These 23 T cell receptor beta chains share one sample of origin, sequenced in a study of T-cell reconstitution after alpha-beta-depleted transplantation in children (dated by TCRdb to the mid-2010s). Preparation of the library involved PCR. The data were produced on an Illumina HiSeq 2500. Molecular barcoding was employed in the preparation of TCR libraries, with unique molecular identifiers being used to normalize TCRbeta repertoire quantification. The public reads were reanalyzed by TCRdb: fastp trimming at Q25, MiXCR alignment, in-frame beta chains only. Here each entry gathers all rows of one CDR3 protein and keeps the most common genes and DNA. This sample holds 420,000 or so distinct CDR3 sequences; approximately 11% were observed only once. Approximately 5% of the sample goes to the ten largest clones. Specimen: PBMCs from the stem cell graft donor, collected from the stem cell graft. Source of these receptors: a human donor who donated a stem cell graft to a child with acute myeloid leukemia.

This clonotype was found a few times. The chain's CDR3 is CASSLVGQLNTEAFF. For the CDR3, the DNA is TGCGCCAGCAGCTTGGTTGGACAGTTGAACACTGAAGCTTTCTTT. The chain combines TRBV5-1 with TRBJ1-1, with D possibly being TRBD1 (6 bases). The V end was cut by 0 bases, the J end by 0 bases, with 9 bases between. Germline CDR1 is SGHRS and CDR2 is YFSETQ. The CDR3 runs to 15 residues.

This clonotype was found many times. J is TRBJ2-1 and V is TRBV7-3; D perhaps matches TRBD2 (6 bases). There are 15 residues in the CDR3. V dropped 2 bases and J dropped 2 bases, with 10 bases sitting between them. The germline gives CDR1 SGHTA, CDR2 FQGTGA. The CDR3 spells CASSLGRETYNEQFF. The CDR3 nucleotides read TGTGCCAGCAGCTTAGGGCGGGAAACCTACAATGAGCAGTTCTTC.

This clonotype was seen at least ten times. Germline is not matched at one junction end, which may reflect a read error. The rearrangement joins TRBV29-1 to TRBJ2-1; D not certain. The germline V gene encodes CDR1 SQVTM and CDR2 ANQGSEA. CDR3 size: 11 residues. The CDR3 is CSVDSYNEQFF. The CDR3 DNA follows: TGCAGTGTTGACTCCTACAATGAGCAGTTCTTC.

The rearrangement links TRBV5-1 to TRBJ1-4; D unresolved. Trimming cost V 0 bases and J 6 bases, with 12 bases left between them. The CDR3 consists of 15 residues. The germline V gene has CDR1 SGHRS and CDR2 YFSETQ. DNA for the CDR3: TGCGCCAGCAGCTTGGTTCCAGGCGGGGATGAAAAACTGTTTTTT. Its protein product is CASSLVPGGDEKLFF.

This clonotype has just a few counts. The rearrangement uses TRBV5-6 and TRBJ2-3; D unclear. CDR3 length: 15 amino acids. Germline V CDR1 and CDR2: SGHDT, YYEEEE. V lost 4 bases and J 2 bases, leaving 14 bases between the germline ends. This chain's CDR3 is CASSPIMESTDTQYF. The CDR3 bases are TGTGCCAGCAGCCCAATTATGGAGTCCACAGATACGCAGTATTTT.

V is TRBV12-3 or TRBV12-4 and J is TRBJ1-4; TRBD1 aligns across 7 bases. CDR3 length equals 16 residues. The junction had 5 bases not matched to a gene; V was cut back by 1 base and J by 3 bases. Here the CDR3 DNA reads TGTGCCAGCAGTTTAGAGGGGGCTCGGCCTAATGAAAAACTGTTTTTT. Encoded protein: CASSLEGARPNEKLFF.

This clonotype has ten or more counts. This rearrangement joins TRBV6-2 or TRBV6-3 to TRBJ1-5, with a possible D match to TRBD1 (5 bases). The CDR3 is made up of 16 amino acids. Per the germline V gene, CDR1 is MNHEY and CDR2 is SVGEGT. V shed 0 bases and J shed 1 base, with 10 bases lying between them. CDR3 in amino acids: CASSYSGLLSNQPQHF. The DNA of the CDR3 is TGTGCCAGCAGTTACTCGGGACTTTTGAGCAATCAGCCCCAGCATTTT.

CDR3 bases: TGTGCCAGCAGTTTACGTGACAGGGGGGCGAACACTGAAGCTTTCTTT. This gives the protein CASSLRDRGANTEAFF. The chain uses TRBV6-5 and TRBJ1-1, with 9 bases aligning to TRBD1. This CDR3 region has 16 residues. Germline CDR1 and CDR2: MNHEY and SVGAGI. Unmatched junction bases numbered 7, after V lost 4 bases and J lost 1 base.

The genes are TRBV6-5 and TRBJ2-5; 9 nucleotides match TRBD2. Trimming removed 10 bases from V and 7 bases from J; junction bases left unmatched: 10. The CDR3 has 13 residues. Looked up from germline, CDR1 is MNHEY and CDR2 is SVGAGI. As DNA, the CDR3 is TGTGCCACTTTAGCGGGGGCCCTGGGGACCCAGTACTTC. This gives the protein CATLAGALGTQYF.

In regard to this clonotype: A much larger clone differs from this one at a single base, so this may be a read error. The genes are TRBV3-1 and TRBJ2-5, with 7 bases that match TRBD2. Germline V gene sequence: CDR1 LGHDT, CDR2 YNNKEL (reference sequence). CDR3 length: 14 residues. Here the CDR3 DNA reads TGTGCCAGCAGCCAAGCTATGGGGGGGGAGATCCAGTACTTC. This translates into CASSQAMGGEIQYF.

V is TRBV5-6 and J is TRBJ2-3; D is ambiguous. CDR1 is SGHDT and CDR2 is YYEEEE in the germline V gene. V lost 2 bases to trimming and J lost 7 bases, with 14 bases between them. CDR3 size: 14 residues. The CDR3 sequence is CASSFGLPRYTQYF. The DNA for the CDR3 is TGTGCCAGCAGCTTCGGGCTCCCCCGCTATACGCAGTATTTT.

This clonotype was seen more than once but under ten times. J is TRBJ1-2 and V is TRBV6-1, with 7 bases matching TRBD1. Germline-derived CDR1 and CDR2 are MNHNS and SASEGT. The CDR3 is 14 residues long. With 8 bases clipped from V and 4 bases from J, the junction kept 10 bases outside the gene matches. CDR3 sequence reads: CASALQGSSYGYTF. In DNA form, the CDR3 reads TGTGCCAGCGCCTTACAGGGGTCTTCCTATGGCTACACCTTC.

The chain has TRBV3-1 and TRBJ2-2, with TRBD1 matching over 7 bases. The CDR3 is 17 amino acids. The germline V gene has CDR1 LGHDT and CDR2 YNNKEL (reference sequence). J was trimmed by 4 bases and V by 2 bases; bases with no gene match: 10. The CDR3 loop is CASSQIYRGKPTGELFF. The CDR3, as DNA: TGTGCCAGCAGCCAAATCTACAGGGGAAAGCCCACCGGGGAGCTGTTTTTT.

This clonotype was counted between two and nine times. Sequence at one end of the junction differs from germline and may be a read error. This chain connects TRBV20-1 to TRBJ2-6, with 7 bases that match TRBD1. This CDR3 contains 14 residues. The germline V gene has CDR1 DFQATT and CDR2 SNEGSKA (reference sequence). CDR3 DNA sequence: TGCAGTGCCCCGACACGTTCAGGGGGCAACGTCCTGACTTTC. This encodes CSAPTRSGGNVLTF.

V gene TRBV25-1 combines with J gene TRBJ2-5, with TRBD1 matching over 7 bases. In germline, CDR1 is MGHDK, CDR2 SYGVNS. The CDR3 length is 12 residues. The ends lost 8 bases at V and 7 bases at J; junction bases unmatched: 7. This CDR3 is CASAGTEGTQYF. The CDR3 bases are TGTGCCAGCGCCGGGACAGAGGGGACCCAGTACTTC.

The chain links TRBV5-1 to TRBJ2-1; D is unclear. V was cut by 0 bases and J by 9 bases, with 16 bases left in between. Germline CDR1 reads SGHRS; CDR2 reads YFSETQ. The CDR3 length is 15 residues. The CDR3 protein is CASSLGHPQLSEQFF. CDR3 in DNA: TGCGCCAGCAGCTTGGGACATCCCCAGTTGTCTGAGCAGTTCTTC.

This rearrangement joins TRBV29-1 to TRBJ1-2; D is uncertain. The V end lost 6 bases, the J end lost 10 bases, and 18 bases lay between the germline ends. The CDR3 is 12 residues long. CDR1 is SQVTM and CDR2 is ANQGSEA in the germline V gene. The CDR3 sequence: CSVGVEFAPYTF. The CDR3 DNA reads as TGCAGCGTGGGAGTTGAGTTTGCCCCCTACACCTTC.

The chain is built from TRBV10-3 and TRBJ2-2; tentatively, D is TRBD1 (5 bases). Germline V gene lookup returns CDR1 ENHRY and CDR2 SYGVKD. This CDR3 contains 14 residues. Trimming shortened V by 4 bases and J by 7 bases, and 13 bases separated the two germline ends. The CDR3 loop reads CAISGPGIGGELFF. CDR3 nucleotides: TGTGCCATCAGTGGACCAGGGATCGGCGGGGAGCTGTTTTTT.

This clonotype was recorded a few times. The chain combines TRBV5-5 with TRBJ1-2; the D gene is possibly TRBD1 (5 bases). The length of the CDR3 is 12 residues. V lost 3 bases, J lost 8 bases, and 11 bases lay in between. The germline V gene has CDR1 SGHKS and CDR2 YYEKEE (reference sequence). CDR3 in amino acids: CASSSGRDGYTF. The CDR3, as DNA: TGTGCCAGCAGCTCAGGAAGGGACGGCTACACCTTC.

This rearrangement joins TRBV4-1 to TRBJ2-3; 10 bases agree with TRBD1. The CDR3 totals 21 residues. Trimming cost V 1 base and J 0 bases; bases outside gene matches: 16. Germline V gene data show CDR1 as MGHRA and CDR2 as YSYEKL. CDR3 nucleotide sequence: TGCGCCAGCAGCCAAGGCTTTCGGGAGGGACAGGGGCATTCTAGCACAGATACGCAGTATTTT. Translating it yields CASSQGFREGQGHSSTDTQYF.

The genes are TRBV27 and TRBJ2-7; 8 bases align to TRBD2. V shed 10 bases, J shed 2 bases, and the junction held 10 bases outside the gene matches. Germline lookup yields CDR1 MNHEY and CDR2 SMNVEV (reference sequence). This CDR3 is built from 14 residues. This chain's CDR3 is CAIPGGVGPYEQYV. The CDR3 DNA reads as TGTGCCATCCCGGGAGGGGTAGGTCCCTACGAGCAGTACGTC.

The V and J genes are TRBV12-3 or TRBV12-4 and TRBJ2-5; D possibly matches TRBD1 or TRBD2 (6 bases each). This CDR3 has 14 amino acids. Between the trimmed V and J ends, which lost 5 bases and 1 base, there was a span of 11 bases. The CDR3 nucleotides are TGTGCCAGCAGTCCACAGGGACTCCAAGAGACCCAGTACTTC. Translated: CASSPQGLQETQYF.

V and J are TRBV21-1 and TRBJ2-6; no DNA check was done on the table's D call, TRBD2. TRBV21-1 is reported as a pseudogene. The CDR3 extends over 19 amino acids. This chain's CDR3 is CASSKGTVLGPSGANVLTF. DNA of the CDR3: TGTGCCAGCAGCAAAGGGACGGTGTTAGGGCCGTCTGGGGCCAACGTCCTGACTTTC.